The 23 T cell receptor beta chains in this list originate from one sample, sequenced in a study of T-cell reconstitution after alpha-beta-depleted transplantation in children. Unique molecular identifiers were built into the TCRbeta library. MiXCR, run by TCRdb on the PCR reads, gives a single entry per CDR3 protein. The table records about 600,000 distinct CDR3 sequences, roughly 24% of them present only once. The sequences come from PBMCs, mostly from graft donor cells, collected 360 days after TCRalphabeta/CD19-depleted stem cell transplant. The receptor set was obtained from a boy under two years old who had a stem cell transplant for acute myeloid leukemia, so the T cells may come from the graft donor.

The table lists this clonotype with many counts. The chain carries TRBV12-3 or TRBV12-4 and TRBJ2-2; D unclear. The V end lost 6 bases, the J end lost 8 bases, and 7 bases lay between the germline ends. This CDR3 is built from 11 residues. In DNA, the CDR3 is TGTGCCAGCAGACTAACGGGGGAGCTGTTTTTT. It yields the protein CASRLTGELFF.

This clonotype was observed at least ten times. The genes are TRBV20-1 and TRBJ1-5; no firm D call. Germline CDR1 reads DFQATT; CDR2 reads SNEGSKA (reference sequence). Trimming took 7 bases from V and 2 from J, leaving 12 bases between them. There are 13 residues in the CDR3. The CDR3 region has the DNA TGCAGTGTTCCATACTTGGGCAATCAGCCCCAGCATTTT. This translates into CSVPYLGNQPQHF.

CDR3 DNA sequence: TGTGCCAGCAGCCAAACCGGGACTAGCGGCGGCAATGAGCAGTTCTTC. It is translated as CASSQTGTSGGNEQFF. The chain recombines TRBV11-2 with TRBJ2-1, with 11 bases identical to TRBD2. Germline CDR1 and CDR2: SGHAT and FQNNGV. CDR3 length equals 16 residues. After removal of 5 bases from V and 6 bases from J, the junction contained 9 bases not matched to a gene.

This chain links TRBV6-1 with TRBJ1-3; no definite D call. This CDR3 contains 15 residues. V was trimmed by 1 base and J by 4 bases, leaving 11 bases between them. Germline CDR1 and CDR2: MNHNS and SASEGT. As DNA, the CDR3 is TGTGCCAGCAGTGAAGATCGCTATTGGGGAAACACCATATATTTT. It yields the protein CASSEDRYWGNTIYF.

This chain links TRBV12-3 or TRBV12-4 with TRBJ2-1, with D unclear. V was cut by 4 bases and J by 2 bases, with 12 bases left in between. This CDR3 spans 15 amino acids. Here the CDR3 DNA reads TGTGCCAGCAGTTACCACGGGCCCCCCTACAATGAGCAGTTCTTC. Protein sequence: CASSYHGPPYNEQFF.

This clonotype was counted a few times. The rearrangement uses TRBV27 and TRBJ2-1, with 13 bases fitting TRBD2. The CDR3 has 15 residues. The germline V gene encodes CDR1 MNHEY and CDR2 SMNVEV (reference sequence). The V gene end was trimmed by 5 bases and the J gene end by 7 bases; junction bases not matched to a gene: 5. CDR3 sequence reads: CASSARTSGGNEQFF. Here the CDR3 DNA reads TGTGCCAGCAGTGCCAGGACTAGCGGGGGTAATGAGCAGTTCTTC.

The chain joins TRBV6-5 to TRBJ2-2, with a possible D match to TRBD1 (6 bases). In germline, CDR1 is MNHEY, CDR2 SVGAGI. This CDR3 contains 16 residues. Trimming stripped 2 bases from V and 2 bases from J, with 12 bases between. The CDR3 sequence: CASSYVVGANTGELFF. CDR3 in DNA: TGTGCCAGCAGTTACGTCGTGGGGGCCAACACCGGGGAGCTGTTTTTT.

In its sample, this clonotype was seen many times. The chain has TRBV5-1 and TRBJ1-1, with D possibly being TRBD1 (5 bases). V was cut by 2 bases and J by 0 bases, with 11 bases left in between. Germline V gives CDR1 SGHRS, CDR2 YFSETQ. The CDR3 has 15 amino acids. CDR3 sequence reads: CASSFQGSMNTEAFF. Here the CDR3 DNA reads TGCGCCAGCAGCTTCCAGGGATCAATGAACACTGAAGCTTTCTTT.

This clonotype has a handful of counts. The CDR3 DNA is TGCAGTGCTATCTCGGACAGTCCTAGCACAGATACGCAGTATTTT. Translation: CSAISDSPSTDTQYF. J is TRBJ2-3 and V is TRBV20-1, with a tentative D call TRBD1 (6 bases). Trimming took 4 bases from V and 0 from J, leaving 14 bases between them. CDR1 DFQATT and CDR2 SNEGSKA come from the germline V gene (reference sequence). This CDR3 comprises 15 residues.

The chain carries TRBV5-1 and TRBJ1-1; 7 bases map to TRBD1. After removal of 2 bases from V and 8 bases from J, the junction contained 6 bases not matched to a gene. Germline assignment: CDR1 SGHRS and CDR2 YFSETQ. CDR3 length: 13 amino acids. CDR3 nucleotide sequence: TGCGCCAGCAGCTTTTTCGAGGGGGCGGAAGCTTTCTTT. The encoded protein is CASSFFEGAEAFF.

V is TRBV20-1 and J is TRBJ1-6, with no clear D. Trimming took off 7 bases at V and 10 bases at J, with 8 bases between the two ends. CDR3 length: 10 residues. Germline V CDR1 and CDR2: DFQATT, SNEGSKA (reference sequence). This CDR3 reads CSGGQSPLHF. In nucleotides, the CDR3 is TGCAGTGGAGGGCAATCACCCCTCCACTTT.

The genes are TRBV25-1 and TRBJ2-1; TRBD1 aligns across 7 bases. Per the germline V gene, CDR1 is MGHDK and CDR2 is SYGVNS. Germline trimming cut 4 bases from V and 10 bases from J; bases unmatched to any gene: 1. The CDR3 covers 11 residues. CDR3 sequence reads: CASSGGQEQFF. As DNA, the CDR3 is TGTGCCAGCAGTGGGGGACAGGAGCAGTTCTTC.

This clonotype was detected ten times or more. The CDR3 region is CASSLAGQGVKNIQYF. DNA of the CDR3: TGTGCCAGCAGCTTAGCCGGTCAGGGGGTCAAAAACATTCAGTACTTC. The rearrangement uses TRBV7-9 and TRBJ2-4; 7 nucleotides match TRBD1. Germline CDR1 SEHNR, CDR2 FQNEAQ (reference sequence). Trimming at V came to 0 bases and at J to 3 bases, leaving 5 bases not matched to a gene. This CDR3 region has 16 residues.

This clonotype was seen many times. The rearrangement links TRBV29-1 to TRBJ2-5, with TRBD1 as a possible D gene (5 bases). The length of the CDR3 is 12 residues. V lost 4 bases, J lost 4 bases, and 10 bases lay in between. CDR1 and CDR2 from the germline V gene are SQVTM and ANQGSEA. The CDR3 sequence: CSVAQGGETQYF. DNA of the CDR3: TGCAGCGTTGCCCAGGGTGGAGAGACCCAGTACTTC.

The chain employs TRBV6-2 or TRBV6-3 and TRBJ2-2; D is uncertain. V was cut by 8 bases and J by 0 bases, with 10 bases left in between. The CDR3 runs 14 residues. Germline V lookup: CDR1 MNHEY, CDR2 SVGEGT. The CDR3 region is CASRFWANTGELFF. CDR3 DNA: TGTGCCAGCCGGTTCTGGGCGAACACCGGGGAGCTGTTTTTT.

This clonotype has a handful of counts. CDR3 region: CATRSRDSSGYTF. CDR3 bases: TGTGCCACCAGAAGCCGGGACAGCTCTGGCTACACCTTC. V is TRBV6-1 and J is TRBJ1-2; 7 bases map to TRBD1. Trimming at V came to 10 bases and at J to 7 bases, leaving 12 bases not matched to a gene. Germline values: CDR1 MNHNS, CDR2 SASEGT. This CDR3 is 13 amino acids long.

The chain recombines TRBV5-1 with TRBJ2-3; weak D call: TRBD2 (6 bases). Germline V gives CDR1 SGHRS, CDR2 YFSETQ. The CDR3 extends over 15 amino acids. V lost 4 bases and J lost 2, with 14 bases in between. The CDR3 is CASSRRGVFTDTQYF. The CDR3 nucleotides read TGCGCCAGCAGCAGGAGGGGCGTCTTCACAGATACGCAGTATTTT.

V gene TRBV29-1 combines with J gene TRBJ2-4; D might be TRBD1 (6 bases). Germline-derived CDR1 and CDR2 are SQVTM and ANQGSEA. Trimming removed 6 bases from V and 0 bases from J, with 18 bases in between. The CDR3 sequence is 16 residues long. The CDR3 reads CSVITQGPIAKNIQYF. Written as DNA, the CDR3 is TGCAGCGTCATAACACAGGGTCCAATAGCCAAAAACATTCAGTACTTC.

This clonotype has ten or more counts. The chain couples TRBV19 to TRBJ2-1; D not certain. V shed 5 bases and J shed 0 bases, with 8 bases lying between them. The germline V gene has CDR1 LNHDA and CDR2 SQIVND (reference sequence). The CDR3 is made up of 14 amino acids. In DNA, the CDR3 is TGTGCCAGTAGTCGGAGTAGCTCCTACAATGAGCAGTTCTTC. Its protein is CASSRSSSYNEQFF. Using reference TRBV19 and TRBJ2-1 for the parts outside the CDR3, the full variable domain is DGGITQSPKYLFRKEGQNVTLSCEQNLNHDAMYWYRQDPGQGLRLIYYSQIVNDFQKGDIAEGYSVSREKKESFPLTVTSAQKNPTAFYLCASSRSSSYNEQFFGPGTRLTVL.

V is TRBV5-1 and J is TRBJ2-3, with 7 nucleotides matching TRBD1. V shed 7 bases and J 3 bases; nucleotides not matched to a gene: 8. This CDR3 is built from 14 residues. Germline V gives CDR1 SGHRS, CDR2 YFSETQ. CDR3 sequence (DNA): TGCGCCAGCGGGCGGCAGGGGGATACAGATACGCAGTATTTT. This codes for CASGRQGDTDTQYF. Complete variable domain (other parts from reference TRBV5-1 and TRBJ2-3): KAGVTQTPRYLIKTRGQQVTLSCSPISGHRSVSWYQQTPGQGLQFLFEYFSETQRNKGNFPGRFSGRQFSNSRSEMNVSTLELGDSALYLCASGRQGDTDTQYFGPGTRLTVL.

Many counts were recorded for this clonotype. The rearrangement links TRBV12-3 or TRBV12-4 to TRBJ1-5; the match to TRBD1 covers 9 bases. The CDR3 extends over 15 amino acids. The ends lost 8 bases at V and 3 bases at J; junction bases unmatched: 8. CDR3 nucleotide sequence: TGTGCCAGCCGCGCCGGGACAGGGAACAATCAGCCCCAGCATTTT. The encoded protein is CASRAGTGNNQPQHF.

This clonotype has only a few counts. The rearrangement uses TRBV20-1 and TRBJ2-1, with 10 bases lining up with TRBD2. V was clipped by 5 bases and J by 5 bases; unmatched bases: 6. The CDR3 extends over 14 amino acids. Germline V gene lookup returns CDR1 DFQATT and CDR2 SNEGSKA (reference sequence). In nucleotides, the CDR3 is TGCAGTGCTTACCTAGCGGGGGTGAACAATGAGCAGTTCTTC. It yields the protein CSAYLAGVNNEQFF.

This clonotype was counted only a few times. J is TRBJ2-7 and V is TRBV6-5; 10 positions match TRBD1. CDR3 length equals 15 residues. Per germline, CDR1 MNHEY and CDR2 SVGAGI. Trimming took 2 bases from V and 0 from J; bases not matched to a gene: 1. The CDR3 loop is CASSYRTGGSYEQYF. DNA for the CDR3: TGTGCCAGCAGTTACAGGACAGGGGGCTCCTACGAGCAGTACTTC.